This T cell receptor (beta chain) was recovered during a study of cytomegalovirus exposure and HLA in healthy donors. Findings and limits, study-wide: TRBV6-2, TRBV6-3 and some other V segments were excluded as indistinguishable. A later analysis reportedly identified an Asian-associated ancestry cluster as carrying fewer N-insertions than the approximately 670-donor mean. Common viral pathogens seemed, in a later analysis, to connect with several of the most significant clusters.

This clone was counted many times. Its antigen is unknown. The PCR had 60 Vbeta and 13 Jbeta primers. Repertoires were generated with immunoSEQ multiplex PCR, while TCRdb's copy carries only in-frame clones and drops some. The sample has 130,000 or so clones; 76% are singletons. V dropped 2 bases and J dropped 6; count of bases not matched to a gene: 4. The CDR3 consists of 15 residues. Germline values: CDR1 MNHEY, CDR2 SVGAGI. The source material was PBMCs. The chain carries TRBV6-5 and TRBJ2-1; 10 bases are shared with TRBD1. The clonotype originates from a female donor in good health and CMV-seropositive. The CDR3 reads CASSYMGQGINEQFF. In nucleotides, the CDR3 is TGTGCCAGCAGTTACATGGGACAGGGGATCAATGAGCAGTTCTTC.